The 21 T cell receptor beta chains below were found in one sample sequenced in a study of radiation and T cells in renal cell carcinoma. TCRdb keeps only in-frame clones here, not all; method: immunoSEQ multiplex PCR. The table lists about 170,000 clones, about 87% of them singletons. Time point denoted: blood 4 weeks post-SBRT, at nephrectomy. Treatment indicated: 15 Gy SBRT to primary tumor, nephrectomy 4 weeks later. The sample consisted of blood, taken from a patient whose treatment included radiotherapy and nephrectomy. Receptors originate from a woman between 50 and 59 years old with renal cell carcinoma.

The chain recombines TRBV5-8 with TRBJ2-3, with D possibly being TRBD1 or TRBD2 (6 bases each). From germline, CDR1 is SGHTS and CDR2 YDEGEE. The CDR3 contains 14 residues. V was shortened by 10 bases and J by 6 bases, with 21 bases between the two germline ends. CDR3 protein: CAGHTGAPFDTQYF. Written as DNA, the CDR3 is TGTGCCGGACATACGGGGGCCCCCTTTGATACGCAGTATTTT.

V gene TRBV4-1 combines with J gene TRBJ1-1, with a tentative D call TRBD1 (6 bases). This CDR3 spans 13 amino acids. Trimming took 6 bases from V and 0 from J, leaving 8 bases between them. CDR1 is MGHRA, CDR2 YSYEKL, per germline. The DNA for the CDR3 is TGCGCCAGCAGGGACAGCATGAACACTGAAGCTTTCTTT. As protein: CASRDSMNTEAFF.

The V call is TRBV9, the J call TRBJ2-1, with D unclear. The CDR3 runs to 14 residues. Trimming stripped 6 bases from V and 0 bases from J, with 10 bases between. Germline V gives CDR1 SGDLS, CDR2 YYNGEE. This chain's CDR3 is CASTLDSSYNEQFF. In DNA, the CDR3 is TGTGCCAGCACCCTAGATAGCTCCTACAATGAGCAGTTCTTC.

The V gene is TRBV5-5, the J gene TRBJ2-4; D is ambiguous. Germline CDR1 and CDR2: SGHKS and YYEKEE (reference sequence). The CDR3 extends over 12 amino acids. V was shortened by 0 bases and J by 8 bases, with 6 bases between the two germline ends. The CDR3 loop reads CASSLVDDIQYF. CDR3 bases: TGTGCCAGCAGCTTGGTTGATGACATTCAGTACTTC.

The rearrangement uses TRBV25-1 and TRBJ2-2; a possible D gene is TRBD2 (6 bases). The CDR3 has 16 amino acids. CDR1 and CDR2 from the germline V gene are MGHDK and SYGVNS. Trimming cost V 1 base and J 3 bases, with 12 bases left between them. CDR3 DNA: TGTGCCAGCAGTGAATTTGGGGGGTTCGACACCGGGGAGCTGTTTTTT. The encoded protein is CASSEFGGFDTGELFF.

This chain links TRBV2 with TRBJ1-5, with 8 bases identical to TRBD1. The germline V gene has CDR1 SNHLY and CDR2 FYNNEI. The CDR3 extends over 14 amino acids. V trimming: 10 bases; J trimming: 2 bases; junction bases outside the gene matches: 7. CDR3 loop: CAISPGQGNQPQHF. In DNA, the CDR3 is TGTGCCATCTCACCGGGACAGGGCAATCAGCCCCAGCATTTT.

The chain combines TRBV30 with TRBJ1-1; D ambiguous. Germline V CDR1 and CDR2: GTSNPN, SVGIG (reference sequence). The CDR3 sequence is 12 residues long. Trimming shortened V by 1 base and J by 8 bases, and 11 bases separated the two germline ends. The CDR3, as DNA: TGTGCCTGGAGTGCGCTTTCGGAGGAAGCTTTCTTT. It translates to CAWSALSEEAFF.

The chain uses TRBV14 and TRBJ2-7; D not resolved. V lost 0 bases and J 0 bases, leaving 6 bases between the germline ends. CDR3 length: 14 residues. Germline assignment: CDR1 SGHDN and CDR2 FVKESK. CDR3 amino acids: CASSQEQRSYEQYF. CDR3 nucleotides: TGTGCCAGCAGCCAAGAGCAACGCTCCTACGAGCAGTACTTC.

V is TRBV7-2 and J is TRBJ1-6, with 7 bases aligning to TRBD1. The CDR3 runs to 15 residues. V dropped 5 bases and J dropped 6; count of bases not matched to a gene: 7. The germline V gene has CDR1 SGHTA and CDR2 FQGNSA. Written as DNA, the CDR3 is TGTGCCAGCAGCACCCAAAGGGGGCGTAATTCACCCCTCCACTTT. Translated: CASSTQRGRNSPLHF.

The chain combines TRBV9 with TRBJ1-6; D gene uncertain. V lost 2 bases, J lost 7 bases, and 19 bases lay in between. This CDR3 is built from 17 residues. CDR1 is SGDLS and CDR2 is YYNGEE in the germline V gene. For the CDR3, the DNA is TGTGCCAGCAGCGTGGCCGGCGACCCGCTTGGCAATTCACCCCTCCACTTT. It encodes CASSVAGDPLGNSPLHF. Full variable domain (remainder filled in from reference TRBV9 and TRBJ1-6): DSGVTQTPKHLITATGQRVTLRCSPRSGDLSVYWYQQSLDQGLQFLIQYYNGEERAKGNILERFSAQQFPDLHSELNLSSLELGDSALYFCASSVAGDPLGNSPLHFGNGTRLTVT.

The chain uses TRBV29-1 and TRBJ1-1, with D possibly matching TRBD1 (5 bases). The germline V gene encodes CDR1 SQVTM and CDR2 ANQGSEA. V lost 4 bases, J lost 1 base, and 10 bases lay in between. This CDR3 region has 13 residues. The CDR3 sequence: CSVGREQNTEAFF. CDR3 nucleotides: TGCAGCGTTGGCAGGGAGCAGAACACTGAAGCTTTCTTT. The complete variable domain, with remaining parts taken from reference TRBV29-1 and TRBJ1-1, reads SAVISQKPSRDICQRGTSLTIQCQVDSQVTMMFWYRQQPGQSLTLIATANQGSEATYESGFVIDKFPISRPNLTFSTLTVSNMSPEDSSIYLCSVGREQNTEAFFGQGTRLTVV.

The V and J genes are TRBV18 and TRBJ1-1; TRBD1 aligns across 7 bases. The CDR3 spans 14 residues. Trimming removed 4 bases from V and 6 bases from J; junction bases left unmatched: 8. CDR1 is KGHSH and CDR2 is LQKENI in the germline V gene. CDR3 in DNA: TGTGCCAGCTCACTTGGGGGACAGAGGCCTGAAGCTTTCTTT. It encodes CASSLGGQRPEAFF. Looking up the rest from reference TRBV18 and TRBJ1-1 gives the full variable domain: NAGVMQNPRHLVRRRGQEARLRCSPMKGHSHVYWYRQLPEEGLKFMVYLQKENIIDESGMPKERFSAEFPKEGPSILRIQQVVRGDSAAYFCASSLGGQRPEAFFGQGTRLTVV.

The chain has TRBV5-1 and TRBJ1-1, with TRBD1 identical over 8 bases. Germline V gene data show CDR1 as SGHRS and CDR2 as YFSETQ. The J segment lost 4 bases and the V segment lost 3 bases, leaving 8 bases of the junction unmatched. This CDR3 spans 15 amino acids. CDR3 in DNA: TGCGCCAGCAGCTGGTTACAGGGGGGGACCACTGAAGCTTTCTTT. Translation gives CASSWLQGGTTEAFF.

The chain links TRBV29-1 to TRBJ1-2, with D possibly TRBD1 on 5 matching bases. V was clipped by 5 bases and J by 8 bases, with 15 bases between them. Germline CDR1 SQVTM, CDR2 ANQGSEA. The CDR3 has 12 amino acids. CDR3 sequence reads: CSVSGAGRGYTF. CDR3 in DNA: TGCAGCGTTAGCGGGGCAGGGCGCGGCTACACCTTC.

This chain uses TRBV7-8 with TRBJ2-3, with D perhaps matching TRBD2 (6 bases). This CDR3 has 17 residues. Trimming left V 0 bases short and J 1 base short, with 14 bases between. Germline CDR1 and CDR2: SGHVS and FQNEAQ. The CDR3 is CASSLARGVFGTDTQYF. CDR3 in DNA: TGTGCCAGCAGCTTAGCGCGCGGGGTTTTTGGCACAGATACGCAGTATTTT.

As DNA, the CDR3 is TGTGCCAGCAGCCTGGGGGGCAGCCGGAACACTGAAGCTTTCTTT. This gives the protein CASSLGGSRNTEAFF. The chain combines TRBV5-5 with TRBJ1-1; possibly TRBD1 for D (6 bases). V lost 4 bases and J 1 base, leaving 14 bases between the germline ends. CDR1 and CDR2 from the germline V gene are SGHKS and YYEKEE (reference sequence). The CDR3 sequence is 15 residues long.

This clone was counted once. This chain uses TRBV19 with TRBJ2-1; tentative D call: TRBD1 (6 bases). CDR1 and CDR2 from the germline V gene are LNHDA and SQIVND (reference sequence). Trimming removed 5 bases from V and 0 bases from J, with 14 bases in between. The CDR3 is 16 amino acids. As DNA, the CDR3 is TGTGCCAGTAGTCCCCACAGGGCGAACTCCTACAATGAGCAGTTCTTC. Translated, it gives CASSPHRANSYNEQFF.

Written as DNA, the CDR3 is TGCGCCAGCAGCCAATTGGGGGGTTCGGGGGAGCCGAACACCGGGGAGCTGTTTTTT. Translation: CASSQLGGSGEPNTGELFF. The V call is TRBV4-1, the J call TRBJ2-2, with D possibly TRBD2 on 6 matching bases. From germline, CDR1 is MGHRA and CDR2 YSYEKL. The V end lost 2 bases, the J end lost 0 bases, and 19 bases lay between the germline ends. This CDR3 is 19 amino acids long.

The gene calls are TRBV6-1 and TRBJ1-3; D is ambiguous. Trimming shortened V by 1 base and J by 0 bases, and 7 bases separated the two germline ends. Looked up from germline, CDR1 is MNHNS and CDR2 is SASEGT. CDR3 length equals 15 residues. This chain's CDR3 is CASSEGLNSGNTIYF. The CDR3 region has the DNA TGTGCCAGCAGTGAAGGACTGAACTCTGGAAACACCATATATTTT.

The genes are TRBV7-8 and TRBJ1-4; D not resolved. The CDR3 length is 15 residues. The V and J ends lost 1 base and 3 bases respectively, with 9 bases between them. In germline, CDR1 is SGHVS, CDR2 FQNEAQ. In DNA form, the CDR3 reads TGTGCCAGCAGCTTAGAACGGGGTGCTAATGAAAAACTGTTTTTT. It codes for CASSLERGANEKLFF.

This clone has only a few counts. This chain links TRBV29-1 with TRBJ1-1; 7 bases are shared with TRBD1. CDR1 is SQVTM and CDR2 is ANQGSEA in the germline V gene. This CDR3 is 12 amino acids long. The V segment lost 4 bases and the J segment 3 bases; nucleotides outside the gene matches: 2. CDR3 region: CSVGDRDTEAFF. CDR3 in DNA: TGCAGCGTTGGCGACAGGGACACTGAAGCTTTCTTT.